Sequencing of this TCR beta chain was carried out in a study of blood T cell repertoires in COVID-19. The V segment lost 5 bases and the J segment 6 bases; nucleotides outside the gene matches: 4. CDR1 and CDR2 (germline): MDHEN, SYDVKM. This CDR3 spans 13 amino acids. Libraries were prepared by immunoSEQ multiplex PCR; TCRdb keeps only in-frame clonotypes and omits some of them. Altogether around 200,000 clones are present, 85% being singletons, with the ten largest covering 15% to 20%. The sequence derives from a man aged 35 to 55 who had recovered from COVID-19. Sequenced input: PBMCs or T cells enriched from blood (not recorded which). The chain joins TRBV28 to TRBJ1-1; 9 bases are shared with TRBD1. The CDR3 region is CASSEQGAAEAFF. DNA for the CDR3: TGTGCCAGCAGTGAACAGGGGGCCGCTGAAGCTTTCTTT. Complete variable domain (other parts from reference TRBV28 and TRBJ1-1): DVKVTQSSRYLVKRTGEKVFLECVQDMDHENMFWYRQDPGLGLRLIYFSYDVKMKEKGDIPEGYSVSREKKERFSLILESASTNQTSMYLCASSEQGAAEAFFGQGTRLTVV.